Listed below are T cell receptor beta chains from one sample, sequenced in a study of blood T cell repertoires in COVID-19. Using immunoSEQ multiplex PCR, the repertoire was profiled, and TCRdb retains in-frame clones only, with some absent. Of 250,000 to 300,000 clones listed, around 84% were seen once; the top ten hold 15% to 17%. Sequenced sample: PBMCs or T cells enriched from blood (not recorded which). The receptors stem from a man between 18 and 35 years old who had recovered from COVID-19. CDR3s include the opening cysteine and the closing phenylalanine or tryptophan. A D gene is named only where the DNA matches it firmly. For some rows the clone size is stated as once, few or many, or as a class when expanded; others skip it.

d_gene	v_gene	abundance	j_gene	CDR3aa	CDR3nt
NA	TRBV6-1	NA	TRBJ1-6	CASSEAGTLNSPLHF	TGTGCCAGCAGTGAAGCCGGGACATTAAATTCACCCCTCCACTTT
NA	TRBV11-3	NA	TRBJ1-3	CASSSTGLSGNTIYF	TGTGCCAGCAGCTCAACAGGTCTCTCTGGAAACACCATATATTTT
NA	TRBV9	NA	TRBJ1-1	CASRWRGHTTKNTEAFF	TGTGCCAGCAGGTGGAGGGGTCATACAACTAAGAACACTGAAGCTTTCTTT
NA	TRBV12-3/TRBV12-4	NA	TRBJ1-1	CASRTYELGAFF	TGTGCCAGCAGAACATATGAGCTAGGAGCTTTCTTT
TRBD1	TRBV9	NA	TRBJ2-2	CASSVPRGQGALAGELFF	TGTGCCAGCAGCGTACCTCGAGGACAGGGGGCTTTGGCCGGGGAGCTGTTTTTT
TRBD2	TRBV18	NA	TRBJ2-7	CASSPTIIAGGRYEQYF	TGTGCCAGCTCACCAACCATCATAGCGGGAGGGCGGTACGAGCAGTACTTC
NA	TRBV6-5	NA	TRBJ2-1	CASSYGTSRYNEQFF	TGTGCCAGCAGTTACGGCACTAGCAGATACAATGAGCAGTTCTTC
TRBD2	TRBV15	NA	TRBJ2-1	CATSQGTSGAREQFF	TGTGCCACCAGCCAGGGTACTAGCGGGGCTCGCGAGCAGTTCTTC
TRBD1	TRBV5-1	once	TRBJ2-1	CASSFRQGAWNEQFF	TGCGCCAGCAGCTTTAGACAGGGGGCGTGGAATGAGCAGTTCTTC
NA	TRBV6-4	NA	TRBJ1-1	CASSDQGGDTEAFF	TGTGCCAGCAGTGACCAGGGAGGGGACACTGAAGCTTTCTTT
NA	TRBV7-9	few	TRBJ2-7	CASSLGTGTYEQYF	TGTGCCAGCAGCTTAGGAACAGGAACCTACGAGCAGTACTTC
NA	TRBV4-1	NA	TRBJ1-1	CASSQVQATNTEAFF	TGCGCCAGCAGCCAAGTCCAGGCCACGAACACTGAAGCTTTCTTT
TRBD1	TRBV18	NA	TRBJ2-1	CASSPPSTDRGIYEQFF	TGTGCCAGCTCACCACCGTCGACGGACAGGGGGATCTATGAGCAGTTCTTC
TRBD2	TRBV18	NA	TRBJ2-5	CASSPGTSGSWETQYF	TGTGCCAGCTCACCAGGGACTAGCGGGTCGTGGGAGACCCAGTACTTC
TRBD1	TRBV7-9	NA	TRBJ1-4	CASSPRQGSNEKLFF	TGTGCCAGCAGCCCAAGACAGGGCAGTAATGAAAAACTGTTTTTT
NA	TRBV7-9	NA	TRBJ1-5	CASSPAGDQPQHF	TGTGCCAGCAGCCCCGCAGGGGATCAGCCCCAGCATTTT
TRBD2	TRBV6-2/TRBV6-3	NA	TRBJ2-7	CASSYGDSGTPESYF	TGTGCCAGCAGTTACGGCGATAGCGGGACTCCGGAGTCGTACTTC
TRBD1	TRBV5-1	NA	TRBJ2-7	CASSLGTGAYEQYF	TGCGCCAGCAGCTTGGGGACAGGGGCCTACGAGCAGTACTTC
NA	TRBV11-2	NA	TRBJ1-4	CASSRGGNEKLFF	TGTGCCAGCAGCCGAGGGGGAAACGAAAAACTGTTTTTT
NA	TRBV28	NA	TRBJ2-7	CASSLARRGRGVEQYF	TGTGCCAGCAGTTTAGCTCGCAGGGGACGTGGGGTAGAGCAGTACTTC
TRBD2	TRBV7-2	NA	TRBJ2-3	CASSLVAGGPADTQYF	TGTGCCAGCAGCTTAGTAGCGGGGGGGCCTGCAGATACGCAGTATTTT
NA	TRBV5-1	NA	TRBJ2-7	CASTLGGTSSYEQYF	TGCGCCAGCACTTTGGGAGGAACAAGCTCCTACGAGCAGTACTTC
TRBD1	TRBV4-2	NA	TRBJ1-1	CASSQDRGRGRTEAFF	TGTGCCAGCAGCCAAGATAGGGGCAGGGGGCGGACTGAAGCTTTCTTT
TRBD1	TRBV5-1	once	TRBJ2-5	CASSPLQGLEQETQYF	TGCGCCAGCAGCCCATTACAGGGGCTAGAGCAAGAGACCCAGTACTTC
TRBD1	TRBV5-4	NA	TRBJ2-7	CASSSPGQGDYEQYF	TGTGCCAGCAGCTCTCCGGGACAGGGCGACTACGAGCAGTACTTC
TRBD1	TRBV5-5	NA	TRBJ1-2	CASSLAPGQGLNTF	TGTGCCAGCAGCTTGGCCCCGGGACAGGGGTTGAACACCTTC
TRBD2	TRBV10-2	once	TRBJ2-7	CASTAATSGSSYEQYF	TGCGCCAGCACCGCGGCCACTAGCGGGAGTTCCTACGAGCAGTACTTC
NA	TRBV28	NA	TRBJ2-2	CASRRAGWDTGELFF	TGTGCCAGCAGACGAGCAGGGTGGGACACCGGGGAGCTGTTTTTT
TRBD2	TRBV7-9	NA	TRBJ2-5	CASRPPGGGTSGKETQYF	TGTGCCAGCCGTCCACCAGGGGGGGGGACTAGCGGTAAAGAGACCCAGTACTTC
NA	TRBV5-4	NA	TRBJ2-7	CASSTKSGYEQYF	TGTGCCAGCAGCACAAAATCAGGGTACGAGCAGTACTTC
TRBD2	TRBV11-2	NA	TRBJ2-7	CASSLASGGGYEQYF	TGTGCCAGCAGCTTAGCTAGCGGGGGGGGGTACGAGCAGTACTTC
TRBD1	TRBV19	once	TRBJ2-7	CASTTTGGLDEQYF	TGTGCCAGTACCACGACAGGGGGCCTGGACGAGCAGTACTTC
NA	TRBV5-4	NA	TRBJ2-3	CASSLDQGRDTQYF	TGTGCCAGCAGCTTGGATCAAGGGAGAGATACGCAGTATTTT
TRBD1	TRBV5-5	NA	TRBJ1-5	CASSLAGQPGNQPQHF	TGTGCCAGCAGCTTGGCGGGACAGCCCGGCAATCAGCCCCAGCATTTT
NA	TRBV27	NA	TRBJ1-5	CASTIPDQPQHF	TGTGCCAGCACGATACCAGATCAGCCCCAGCATTTT